This T cell receptor (beta chain) is from a study of technical replicates of blood from several donors. The germline gives CDR1 SGHTS, CDR2 YDEGEE. The junction had 9 bases not matched to a gene; V was cut back by 3 bases and J by 7 bases. This CDR3 contains 15 residues. Measured with immunoSEQ multiplex PCR; TCRdb has only the in-frame clones, and not every one. The table shows about 64,000 clones, with approximately 86% occurring only once. Specimen: PBMCs. This receptor was obtained from a human donor in good health. Some clones in this sample may be carry-over from other donors' samples. V usage is TRBV5-8 and J usage is TRBJ2-4; TRBD1 agrees at 8 bases. CDR3 bases: TGTGCCAGCAGCTATAGGACAGGGCAGCGGAACATTCAGTACTTC. Protein: CASSYRTGQRNIQYF.